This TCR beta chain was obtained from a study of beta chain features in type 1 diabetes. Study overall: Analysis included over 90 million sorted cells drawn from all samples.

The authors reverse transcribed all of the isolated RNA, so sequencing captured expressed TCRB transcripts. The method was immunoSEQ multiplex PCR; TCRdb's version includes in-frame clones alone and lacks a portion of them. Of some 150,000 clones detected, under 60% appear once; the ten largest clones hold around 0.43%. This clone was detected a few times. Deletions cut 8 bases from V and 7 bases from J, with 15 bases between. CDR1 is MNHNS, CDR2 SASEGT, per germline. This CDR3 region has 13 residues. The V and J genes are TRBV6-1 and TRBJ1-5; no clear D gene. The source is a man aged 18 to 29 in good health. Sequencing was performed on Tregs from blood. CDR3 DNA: TGTGCCAGCTATGGCCCGGGCGGGCAGCCCCAGCATTTT. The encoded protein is CASYGPGGQPQHF.